Below, 20 T cell receptor beta chains from the same sample are listed, as sequenced in a study of CD8+ T cells in alopecia areata. This sample's treatment: oral pan-JAK inhibitor, 5-10 mg twice daily. Extracted RNA was reverse transcribed, and the resulting cDNA served as sequencing template. This table comes from immunoSEQ multiplex PCR, and its TCRdb copy is limited to in-frame clones, with some not included. The data show about 120,000 clones, with around 56% seen just once and approximately 0.46% held by the top ten. This specimen was CD4+ T cells sorted from blood, taken at week 4, from a patient treated with tofacitinib. The receptors come from a human donor with alopecia areata.

J is TRBJ1-3 and V is TRBV30, with 9 nucleotides matching TRBD1. This CDR3 has 15 residues. CDR1 and CDR2 (germline): GTSNPN, SVGIG (reference sequence). Trimming removed 3 bases from V and 4 bases from J; junction bases left unmatched: 7. The CDR3 DNA follows: TGTGCCTGGAGGCCAGAAACAGGGGGCGGAAACACCATATATTTT. As protein: CAWRPETGGGNTIYF.

This clone was found a few times. The chain recombines TRBV10-3 with TRBJ1-6; possible D gene TRBD1, 6 bases. The CDR3 consists of 14 residues. V lost 0 bases and J lost 19, with 19 bases in between. From germline, CDR1 is ENHRY and CDR2 SYGVKD. The DNA for the CDR3 is TGTGCCATCAGTGAGTCGACAGGTCGGGCGCCGATGCACTTT. As protein: CAISESTGRAPMHF.

Details on this clone: A read error may explain this, as a much larger clone is one base away. This chain joins TRBV7-3 and TRBJ1-1, with D maybe TRBD1 (6 bases). This CDR3 region has 13 residues. V lost 3 bases to trimming and J lost 3 bases, with 8 bases between them. The V gene's germline CDR1 is SGHTA and CDR2 FQGTGA. Here the CDR3 DNA reads TGTGCCAGCAGCTTTGGACAGTACACTGAAGCTTTCTTT. Encoded protein: CASSFGQYTEAFF.

Only a few counts were recorded for this clone. The CDR3 bases are TGTGCCATCAGTGAGTCGTTGGATCAGCCCCAGCATTTT. Its protein is CAISESLDQPQHF. The rearrangement uses TRBV10-3 and TRBJ1-5; D call uncertain. CDR1 and CDR2 (germline): ENHRY, SYGVKD. V was clipped by 0 bases and J by 5 bases, with 5 bases between them. The CDR3 spans 13 residues.

V usage is TRBV4-1 and J usage is TRBJ2-7, with 11 bases identical to TRBD2. CDR1 is MGHRA and CDR2 is YSYEKL in the germline V gene. The CDR3 consists of 16 residues. V lost 1 base, J lost 1 base, and 3 bases stayed unmatched. The DNA of the CDR3 is TGCGCCAGCAGCCAAGCGGGACTAGCGGCTTCCTACGAGCAGTACTTC. Amino acids: CASSQAGLAASYEQYF.

The J gene is TRBJ2-1, the V gene TRBV6-8; TRBD2 matches at 12 bases. Germline-derived CDR1 and CDR2 are MNHGY and SAAAGT. The CDR3 is 16 amino acids. After removal of 7 bases from V and 5 bases from J, the junction contained 9 bases not matched to a gene. CDR3 loop: CASILTSGSFDNEQFF. The CDR3 DNA is TGTGCCAGCATTTTGACTAGCGGGAGTTTCGACAATGAGCAGTTCTTC.

This rearrangement joins TRBV30 to TRBJ2-7; D call uncertain. V shed 0 bases and J shed 7 bases, with 13 bases lying between them. This CDR3 comprises 13 residues. Looked up from germline, CDR1 is GTSNPN and CDR2 is SVGIG (reference sequence). This CDR3 is CAWSVLEGREQYF. DNA of the CDR3: TGTGCCTGGAGTGTACTGGAAGGGCGTGAGCAGTACTTC.

This clone was seen more than once but under ten times. The chain is built from TRBV11-2 and TRBJ2-3; 7 bases are shared with TRBD2. Germline lookup yields CDR1 SGHAT and CDR2 FQNNGV. This CDR3 spans 16 amino acids. V lost 8 bases, J lost 6 bases, and 17 bases stayed unmatched. The CDR3 sequence: CASLRSGTTGRDTQYF. CDR3 nucleotides: TGTGCCAGCCTCCGTTCCGGGACTACTGGGAGGGATACGCAGTATTTT.

There are a few counts of this clone. This sequence joins TRBV28 and TRBJ2-7; 8 bases map to TRBD2. Germline assignment: CDR1 MDHEN and CDR2 SYDVKM. CDR3 length: 13 amino acids. With V trimmed by 8 bases and J by 2 bases, 5 bases remained unmatched. The chain's CDR3 is CASWTSSTYEQYF. As DNA, the CDR3 is TGTGCCAGCTGGACTAGCTCCACCTACGAGCAGTACTTC.

The chain couples TRBV5-1 to TRBJ1-1; unclear D gene. V lost 2 bases to trimming and J lost 5 bases, with 13 bases between them. This CDR3 comprises 14 residues. The V gene's germline CDR1 is SGHRS and CDR2 YFSETQ. The CDR3 DNA sequence: TGCGCCAGCAGCTTAATCCCCGGTCGGACTGAAGCTTTCTTT. Translating it yields CASSLIPGRTEAFF.

The table lists this clone with a few counts. This CDR3 is CASRVGGGYEQYF. The CDR3 nucleotides read TGTGCCAGCAGGGTCGGAGGGGGCTACGAGCAGTACTTC. V is TRBV6-5 and J is TRBJ2-7; tentatively, D is TRBD1 or TRBD2 (6 bases each). The CDR3 has 13 amino acids. The germline V and J ends were trimmed by 6 bases and 3 bases, with 12 bases remaining between them. Germline-derived CDR1 and CDR2 are MNHEY and SVGAGI.

This clone occurred a few times. The V call is TRBV29-1, the J call TRBJ2-5, with a weak D call TRBD2 (6 bases). V was cut by 7 bases and J by 5 bases, with 17 bases left in between. The length of the CDR3 is 13 residues. Per the germline V gene, CDR1 is SQVTM and CDR2 is ANQGSEA. In nucleotides, the CDR3 is TGCAGCGCCGGCGGGACTCCGGGTGAGACCCAGTACTTC. Protein product: CSAGGTPGETQYF.

The J gene is TRBJ2-1, the V gene TRBV9; 8 bases agree with TRBD1. The CDR3 spans 15 residues. The germline CDR1 and CDR2 sequences are SGDLS and YYNGEE. The V segment lost 5 bases and the J segment 1 base; nucleotides outside the gene matches: 5. CDR3 sequence reads: CASSPRDRSYNEQFF. CDR3 bases: TGTGCCAGCAGTCCCCGGGACAGGTCCTACAATGAGCAGTTCTTC. Using reference TRBV9 and TRBJ2-1 for the parts outside the CDR3, the full variable domain is DSGVTQTPKHLITATGQRVTLRCSPRSGDLSVYWYQQSLDQGLQFLIQYYNGEERAKGNILERFSAQQFPDLHSELNLSSLELGDSALYFCASSPRDRSYNEQFFGPGTRLTVL.

The chain recombines TRBV30 with TRBJ2-3; D possibly matches TRBD1 or TRBD2 (5 bases each). Trimming cost V 1 base and J 5 bases, with 16 bases left between them. Germline V CDR1 and CDR2: GTSNPN, SVGIG (reference sequence). CDR3 length: 15 residues. The CDR3 spells CAWSASGLVGDTQYF. The CDR3 nucleotides are TGTGCCTGGAGTGCTTCGGGGCTAGTCGGAGATACGCAGTATTTT.

This clone was counted only a few times. The chain couples TRBV4-1 to TRBJ1-3; no clear D. The CDR3 runs 14 residues. CDR1 is MGHRA, CDR2 YSYEKL, per germline. V lost 1 base and J lost 2, with 6 bases in between. The CDR3 region has the DNA TGCGCCAGCAGCCAAGTGGGGACTGGAAACACCATATATTTT. Its protein product is CASSQVGTGNTIYF.

The V call is TRBV30, the J call TRBJ2-2; possibly TRBD1 or TRBD2 for D (5 bases each). This CDR3 has 16 amino acids. The V and J ends lost 4 bases and 6 bases respectively, with 21 bases between them. The germline gives CDR1 GTSNPN, CDR2 SVGIG (reference sequence). The CDR3 sequence: CAWKGRQAFEAGELFF. The DNA for the CDR3 is TGTGCCTGGAAGGGGAGACAAGCCTTTGAGGCCGGGGAGCTGTTTTTT.

The chain has TRBV6-1 and TRBJ2-3; the D is unclear. Per germline, CDR1 MNHNS and CDR2 SASEGT. CDR3 length: 14 amino acids. The ends were cut back, 1 base at V and 4 bases at J, with 9 bases in the middle. CDR3 sequence: CASSEVLGSDTQYF. CDR3 DNA sequence: TGTGCCAGCAGTGAAGTTCTGGGCTCAGATACGCAGTATTTT.

This clone came up a few times. The rearrangement joins TRBV5-1 to TRBJ1-2; D not resolved. From germline, CDR1 is SGHRS and CDR2 YFSETQ. CDR3 length equals 13 residues. With 0 bases removed from V and 6 bases from J, the gap between germline ends came to 9 bases. This CDR3 reads CASSLGSSHGYTF. The CDR3 DNA is TGCGCCAGCAGCTTGGGAAGCAGCCATGGCTACACCTTC. Looking up the rest from reference TRBV5-1 and TRBJ1-2 gives the full variable domain: KAGVTQTPRYLIKTRGQQVTLSCSPISGHRSVSWYQQTPGQGLQFLFEYFSETQRNKGNFPGRFSGRQFSNSRSEMNVSTLELGDSALYLCASSLGSSHGYTFGSGTRLTVV.

The chain couples TRBV29-1 to TRBJ2-7; D remains unclear. Trimming left V 7 bases short and J 6 bases short, with 16 bases between. This CDR3 has 12 residues. Germline CDR1 reads SQVTM; CDR2 reads ANQGSEA. The CDR3 protein is CSALTDAFEQYF. CDR3 bases: TGCAGCGCTCTCACCGACGCGTTCGAGCAGTACTTC.

This clone appeared a single time. V and J are TRBV5-1 and TRBJ2-5, with 11 bases lining up with TRBD1. Germline loops: CDR1 SGHRS, CDR2 YFSETQ. V was pared by 4 bases and J by 4 bases, with 9 bases of the junction left unmatched. This CDR3 has 16 residues. The CDR3 protein is CASSPIWTGGSETQYF. Here the CDR3 DNA reads TGCGCCAGCAGCCCTATTTGGACAGGGGGCTCAGAGACCCAGTACTTC.